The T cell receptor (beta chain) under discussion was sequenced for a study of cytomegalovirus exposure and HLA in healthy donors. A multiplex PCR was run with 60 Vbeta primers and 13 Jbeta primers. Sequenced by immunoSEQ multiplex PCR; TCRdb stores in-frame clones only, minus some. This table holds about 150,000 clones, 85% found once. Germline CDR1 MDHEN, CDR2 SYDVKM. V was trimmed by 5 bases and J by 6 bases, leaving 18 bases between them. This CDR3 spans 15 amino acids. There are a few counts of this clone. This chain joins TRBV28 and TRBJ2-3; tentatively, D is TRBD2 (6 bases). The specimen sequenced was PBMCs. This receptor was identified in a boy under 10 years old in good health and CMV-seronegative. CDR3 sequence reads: CASSPYRAGGDTQYF. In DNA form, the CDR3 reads TGTGCCAGCAGTCCCTACCGGGCAGGAGGGGATACGCAGTATTTT. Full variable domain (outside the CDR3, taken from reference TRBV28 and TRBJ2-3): DVKVTQSSRYLVKRTGEKVFLECVQDMDHENMFWYRQDPGLGLRLIYFSYDVKMKEKGDIPEGYSVSREKKERFSLILESASTNQTSMYLCASSPYRAGGDTQYFGPGTRLTVL.